This entry is about one TCR beta chain. Its antigen is unidentified. The assay was immunoSEQ multiplex PCR, and TCRdb's table has in-frame clones only and misses some. The sample carries 160,000 or so clones, roughly 80% recorded once. The CDR3 is 16 amino acids. Trimming took 7 bases from V and 1 from J, leaving 20 bases between them. Germline CDR1 reads SGHDT; CDR2 reads YYEEEE. The data are from a study of cytomegalovirus exposure and HLA in healthy donors. Study observations and caveats: Whilst most TCR sequences proved rare, a subset of public TCRs occurred across many donors.

The TCR comes from a man aged 30 to 39 in good health and CMV-seropositive. The chain is built from TRBV5-6 and TRBJ1-2, with D tentatively TRBD1 (6 bases). The specimen sequenced was PBMCs. CDR3 sequence reads: CASGADRPALNYGYTF. Here the CDR3 DNA reads TGTGCCAGCGGCGCTGACAGGCCCGCCCTTAACTATGGCTACACCTTC.